This TCR beta chain is drawn from a study of CD8+ T cells in alopecia areata. Across the whole study: Treated patients received oral tofacitinib, 5 to 10 mg twice daily.

V was clipped by 0 bases and J by 3 bases, with 7 bases between them. Germline-derived CDR1 and CDR2 are SGHDT and YYEEEE. This CDR3 comprises 14 residues. Sample treatment: oral pan-JAK inhibitor, 5-10 mg twice daily. Alopecia areata patients gave lesional scalp punch biopsies and peripheral blood samples. RNA extraction was followed by reverse transcription into cDNA, which acted as the sequencing template. The protocol was immunoSEQ multiplex PCR, while the TCRdb copy is restricted to in-frame clones and leaves out a portion. The sample has 150,000 to 200,000 clones, roughly 60% seen once. The chain is built from TRBV5-6 and TRBJ2-1, with D tentatively TRBD1 (5 bases). This TCR derives from a human donor with alopecia areata. Sequenced here: CD4+ T cells sorted from blood, sampled at week 24, from a patient treated with tofacitinib. The CDR3 sequence is CASSLAGRYNEQFF. In DNA, the CDR3 is TGTGCCAGCAGCTTGGCAGGGCGCTACAATGAGCAGTTCTTC.